Shown below are 13 T cell receptor beta chains from a single sample sequenced in a study of CD8 T cells in Susac syndrome. The RNA input was roughly 0.45 to 1 ug, and it was reverse transcribed with random hexamers. Each CDR3 protein gets one entry after TCRdb re-called the immunoSEQ multiplex PCR reads with MiXCR. The repertoire holds roughly 190,000 distinct CDR3 sequences, with about 95% as singletons. Sequenced sample: CD4+ T cells from PBMCs. Every receptor here comes from a human donor in good health.

V and J are TRBV3-1 and TRBJ2-1; tentatively, D is TRBD2 (6 bases). The germline gives CDR1 LGHDT, CDR2 YNNKEL (reference sequence). V was pared by 1 base and J by 7 bases, with 14 bases between. CDR3 length: 15 residues. The CDR3 DNA follows: TGTGCCAGCAGCCAAGGAACTAGCAGCAGGAATGAGCAGTTCTTC. Amino acid sequence: CASSQGTSSRNEQFF.

This CDR3 reads CSVGRRLAGDSEQFF. DNA for the CDR3: TGCAGCGTTGGTCGGCGGCTAGCGGGAGACAGTGAGCAGTTCTTC. The chain recombines TRBV29-1 with TRBJ2-1; 10 bases are shared with TRBD2. Losses at the gene ends were 4 bases for V and 9 bases for J; bases not matched to a gene: 12. Germline V CDR1 and CDR2: SQVTM, ANQGSEA. The CDR3 length is 15 residues.

The chain couples TRBV7-9 to TRBJ1-4, with D possibly being TRBD1 (6 bases). V lost 5 bases to trimming and J lost 8 bases, with 18 bases between them. The CDR3 is 15 residues long. CDR1 and CDR2 from the germline V gene are SEHNR and FQNEAQ (reference sequence). CDR3 bases: TGTGCCAGCAGCCTCAGGGGAGCAACGCGGGAAAAACTGTTTTTT. Its protein product is CASSLRGATREKLFF.

This clonotype showed up just a few times. The chain combines TRBV29-1 with TRBJ1-4; 9 bases fit TRBD1. V shed 7 bases, J shed 8 bases, and the junction held 11 bases outside the gene matches. This CDR3 has 14 amino acids. The V gene's germline CDR1 is SQVTM and CDR2 ANQGSEA. CDR3 coding DNA: TGCAGCGCTGCCCTGGACAGGGGTGGCGAAAAACTGTTTTTT. Its translation is CSAALDRGGEKLFF.

The rearrangement links TRBV21-1 to TRBJ2-4. TRBV21-1 is reported as a pseudogene. The CDR3 contains 15 residues. The chain's CDR3 is CASRIPRPAKNIQYF. DNA of the CDR3: TGTGCCAGCAGGATACCGCGGCCAGCCAAAAACATTCAGTACTTC.

The CDR3 coding sequence is TGTGCCAGCGGACTAGCGGGACCCTACGAGCAGTACTTC. Residues: CASGLAGPYEQYF. The rearrangement joins TRBV28 to TRBJ2-7, with 12 bases fitting TRBD2. This CDR3 has 13 residues. V trimming: 8 bases; J trimming: 2 bases; junction bases outside the gene matches: 1. Germline V gives CDR1 MDHEN, CDR2 SYDVKM.

The chain carries TRBV4-2 and TRBJ2-1; TRBD1 agrees at 10 bases. The V gene end was trimmed by 4 bases and the J gene end by 5 bases; junction bases not matched to a gene: 8. Germline assignment: CDR1 LGHNA and CDR2 YNFKEQ. The CDR3 is made up of 16 amino acids. The CDR3 here is CASSLLPGQGNNEQFF. The CDR3 DNA reads as TGTGCCAGCAGCCTACTGCCGGGACAGGGGAACAATGAGCAGTTCTTC.

CDR3 in amino acids: CASSLKALRLGANQPQHF. Here the CDR3 DNA reads TGTGCCAGCAGTTTAAAGGCCCTACGGTTGGGGGCGAATCAGCCCCAGCATTTT. This rearrangement joins TRBV28 to TRBJ1-5, with D possibly being TRBD1 (6 bases). V was cut by 2 bases and J by 4 bases, with 21 bases left in between. The germline V gene encodes CDR1 MDHEN and CDR2 SYDVKM. The CDR3 is 18 amino acids.

The chain carries TRBV27 and TRBJ2-1, with TRBD2 matching 7 bases. From germline, CDR1 is MNHEY and CDR2 SMNVEV (reference sequence). The ends lost 6 bases at V and 6 bases at J; junction bases unmatched: 11. This CDR3 is built from 15 residues. DNA for the CDR3: TGTGCCAGCAGCGCACGGGAGGACGGGAGCAATGAGCAGTTCTTC. Protein: CASSAREDGSNEQFF.

The chain joins TRBV12-3 or TRBV12-4 to TRBJ2-2; TRBD2 aligns across 7 bases. There are 14 residues in the CDR3. J was trimmed by 2 bases and V by 7 bases; bases with no gene match: 4. The CDR3 loop reads CASTMGLNTGELFF. The CDR3 DNA reads TGTGCCAGCACTATGGGACTAAACACCGGGGAGCTGTTTTTT.

The CDR3 sequence: CAWRLSNEQFF. In DNA, the CDR3 is TGTGCCTGGAGACTCAGCAATGAGCAGTTCTTC. V gene TRBV30 combines with J gene TRBJ2-1; D gene unclear. V was trimmed by 3 bases and J by 6 bases, leaving 6 bases between them. This CDR3 is 11 amino acids long. Germline-derived CDR1 and CDR2 are GTSNPN and SVGIG (reference sequence).

The chain recombines TRBV28 with TRBJ2-4; no definite D call. Germline assignment: CDR1 MDHEN and CDR2 SYDVKM. Trimming shortened V by 6 bases and J by 0 bases, and 9 bases separated the two germline ends. The CDR3 sequence is 14 residues long. Here the CDR3 DNA reads TGTGCCAGCAGATCCGGCCTAGCCAAAAACATTCAGTACTTC. It is translated as CASRSGLAKNIQYF.

The chain carries TRBV11-2 and TRBJ2-3; tentatively, D is TRBD2 (6 bases). CDR1 and CDR2 (germline): SGHAT, FQNNGV. Trimming took 5 bases from V and 6 from J, leaving 9 bases between them. The CDR3 spans 12 residues. CDR3 amino acids: CASSPGGDTQYF. CDR3 DNA: TGTGCCAGCAGCCCTGGGGGGGATACGCAGTATTTT.